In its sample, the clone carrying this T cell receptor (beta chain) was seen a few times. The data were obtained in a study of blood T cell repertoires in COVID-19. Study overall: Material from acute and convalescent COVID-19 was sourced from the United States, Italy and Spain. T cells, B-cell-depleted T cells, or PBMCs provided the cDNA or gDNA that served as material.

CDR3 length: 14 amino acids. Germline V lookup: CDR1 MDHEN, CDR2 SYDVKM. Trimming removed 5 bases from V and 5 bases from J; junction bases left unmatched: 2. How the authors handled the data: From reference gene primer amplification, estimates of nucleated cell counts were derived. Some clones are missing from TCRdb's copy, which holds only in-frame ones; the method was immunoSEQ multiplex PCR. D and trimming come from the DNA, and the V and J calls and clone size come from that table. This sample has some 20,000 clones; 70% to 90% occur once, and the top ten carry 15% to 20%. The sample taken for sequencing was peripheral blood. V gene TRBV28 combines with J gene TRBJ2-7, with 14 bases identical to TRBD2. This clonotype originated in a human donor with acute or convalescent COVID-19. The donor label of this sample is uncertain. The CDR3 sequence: CASSPTSGRDEQYF. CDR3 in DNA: TGTGCCAGCAGTCCGACTAGCGGGAGGGACGAGCAGTACTTC.